Listed below are T cell receptor beta chains from one sample, sequenced in a study of OX40 agonist ivuxolimab in advanced cancers. Clones were read by immunoSEQ multiplex PCR, and TCRdb kept only the in-frame ones, dropping some. The table shows around 70,000 clones, with approximately 89% occurring only once. The material sequenced was CD4+ or CD8+ T cells sorted from blood, taken in a trial of the OX40 agonist ivuxolimab. These receptors came from an adult with an advanced solid tumor such as melanoma, head and neck, liver or kidney cancer. Both conserved end residues are part of each CDR3. Fields, in order: clone size, CDR3 length, D gene, V gene, J gene, CDR3 DNA, CDR3 protein. D genes are given only for firm matches. Part of the rows lack a size; the others show once, few, many or a class for expanded clones.

size: .; length: 14; D: .; V: TRBV6-5; J: TRBJ2-1; DNA: TGTGCCAGGGGGGAGGGGGCTTCAAGCGATGAGCAGTTCTTC; CDR3: CARGEGASSDEQFF
size: .; length: 16; D: .; V: TRBV21-1; J: TRBJ1-2; DNA: TGTGCCAGCAGCAACGACAGGGATCCTTATAACTATGGCTACACCTTC; CDR3: CASSNDRDPYNYGYTF
size: .; length: 14; D: .; V: TRBV18; J: TRBJ1-2; DNA: TGTGCCAGCTCACCCCGGCCGGGTGAGGATGGCTACACCTTC; CDR3: CASSPRPGEDGYTF
size: .; length: 14; D: .; V: TRBV29-1; J: TRBJ1-4; DNA: TGCAGCGTCCTTACGGACATAACTCGGGAAAAACTGTTTTTT; CDR3: CSVLTDITREKLFF
size: .; length: 14; D: TRBD1; V: TRBV30; J: TRBJ2-7; DNA: TGTGCCTGGAGTGTGGGACAGGGAGTGTACGAGCAGTACTTC; CDR3: CAWSVGQGVYEQYF
size: .; length: 16; D: TRBD1; V: TRBV11-3; J: TRBJ2-5; DNA: TGTGCCAGCAGCTCGAGGGGCGGACAGGGGCAAGAGACCCAGTACTTC; CDR3: CASSSRGGQGQETQYF
size: .; length: 14; D: .; V: TRBV11-2; J: TRBJ2-3; DNA: TGTGCCAGCAGCGAGGGCAGAAACACAGATACGCAGTATTTT; CDR3: CASSEGRNTDTQYF
size: .; length: 15; D: .; V: TRBV18; J: TRBJ2-1; DNA: TGTGCCAGCTCCCCATTAGGCAGCCCAGGGAATGAGCAGTTCTTC; CDR3: CASSPLGSPGNEQFF
size: .; length: 15; D: .; V: TRBV18; J: TRBJ2-6; DNA: TGTGCCAGCTCGCTGGGGGAGGCTGGGGCCAACGTCCTGACTTTC; CDR3: CASSLGEAGANVLTF
size: .; length: 16; D: TRBD1; V: TRBV9; J: TRBJ1-2; DNA: TGTGCCAGCAGCGAGGGAGGACAGGCGGCCTTCTATGGCTACACCTTC; CDR3: CASSEGGQAAFYGYTF
size: .; length: 13; D: .; V: TRBV30; J: TRBJ1-5; DNA: TGTGCCTGGAGTGTAAGCTCAAATCAGCCCCAGCATTTT; CDR3: CAWSVSSNQPQHF
size: .; length: 17; D: TRBD2; V: TRBV10-3; J: TRBJ2-1; DNA: TGTGCCATCAGTGACCAGACTAGCGGGGGACTTGGTAATGAGCAGTTCTTC; CDR3: CAISDQTSGGLGNEQFF
size: .; length: 15; D: .; V: TRBV6-1; J: TRBJ2-1; DNA: TGTGCCAGCAGTGAAAGGGGAGATCGCTACAATGAGCAGTTCTTC; CDR3: CASSERGDRYNEQFF
size: .; length: 18; D: .; V: TRBV6-1; J: TRBJ1-1; DNA: TGTGCCAGCAGTGAAGCGAAGATCCGCGGGGAGGCCAAGTGGCGGGCTTTCTTT; CDR3: CASSEAKIRGEAKWRAFF
size: .; length: 15; D: .; V: TRBV4-2; J: TRBJ2-2; DNA: TGTGCCAGCAGCCAAGTAGGACGCAACACCGGGGAGCTGTTTTTT; CDR3: CASSQVGRNTGELFF
size: .; length: 15; D: TRBD2; V: TRBV5-1; J: TRBJ2-2; DNA: TGCGCCAGCAGCTTGACTAGCGGGGTCGCCGGGGAGCTGTTTTTT; CDR3: CASSLTSGVAGELFF
size: .; length: 14; D: TRBD1; V: TRBV5-1; J: TRBJ1-2; DNA: TGCGCCAGCAGCTTCCAGGGGGGTAACTATGGCTACACCTTC; CDR3: CASSFQGGNYGYTF
size: .; length: 13; D: .; V: TRBV11-3; J: TRBJ2-4; DNA: TGTGCCAGCAGCTTAGGTCCCAAAAACATTCAGTACTTC; CDR3: CASSLGPKNIQYF
size: .; length: 16; D: .; V: TRBV5-1; J: TRBJ2-3; DNA: TGCGCCAGCAGCTTGGTAGGCCGCAGGGCCACAGATACGCAGTATTTT; CDR3: CASSLVGRRATDTQYF
size: .; length: 11; D: .; V: TRBV7-9; J: TRBJ1-1; DNA: TGTGCCAGCACCCTCTACACTGAAGCTTTCTTT; CDR3: CASTLYTEAFF
size: .; length: 15; D: TRBD1; V: TRBV2; J: TRBJ1-5; DNA: TGTGCCAGCAGTGAATCCCCGACAGGGGTAGGGCCCCAGCATTTT; CDR3: CASSESPTGVGPQHF
size: .; length: 15; D: TRBD2; V: TRBV6-4; J: TRBJ2-7; DNA: TGTGCCAGCAGTCCTGAACTAGCGGCCAACTACGAGCAGTACTTC; CDR3: CASSPELAANYEQYF
size: .; length: 16; D: TRBD1; V: TRBV7-3; J: TRBJ1-1; DNA: TGTGCCAGCAGCTCCTCGCCGGGACAGGCTATAACTGAAGCTTTCTTT; CDR3: CASSSSPGQAITEAFF
size: .; length: 15; D: .; V: TRBV18; J: TRBJ2-3; DNA: TGTGCCAGCTCACCTGGAGGGGGACCCACAGATACGCAGTATTTT; CDR3: CASSPGGGPTDTQYF
size: .; length: 15; D: TRBD2; V: TRBV6-1; J: TRBJ2-1; DNA: TGTGCCAGCAGTGAAGCAGCGGGGGGGATATCGGGTCGGTTCTTC; CDR3: CASSEAAGGISGRFF
size: .; length: 12; D: .; V: TRBV5-1; J: TRBJ2-3; DNA: TGCGCCAGCAGCTTGGAGACAGGCCCGCAGTATTTT; CDR3: CASSLETGPQYF
size: .; length: 15; D: TRBD2; V: TRBV19; J: TRBJ2-7; DNA: TGTGCCAGTAGTCCGGAGAGCGGGAGGGCTCGGGAGCAGTACTTC; CDR3: CASSPESGRAREQYF
size: .; length: 16; D: TRBD1; V: TRBV7-6; J: TRBJ2-7; DNA: TGTGCCAGCAGCTTAGCGATGCCGGGACAGGGGTACGAGCAGTACTTC; CDR3: CASSLAMPGQGYEQYF
size: .; length: 13; D: .; V: TRBV18; J: TRBJ2-1; DNA: TGTGCCAGCTCAGGGGAGGTAGGATATGAGCAGTTCTTC; CDR3: CASSGEVGYEQFF
size: .; length: 13; D: .; V: TRBV29-1; J: TRBJ2-3; DNA: TGCAGCGTTGGGGTTAGCGTTACAGATACGCAGTATTTT; CDR3: CSVGVSVTDTQYF
size: .; length: 14; D: .; V: TRBV5-1; J: TRBJ2-5; DNA: TGCGCCAGCAGCCCCATGAGCCCACAAGAGACCCAGTACTTC; CDR3: CASSPMSPQETQYF
size: .; length: 16; D: TRBD1; V: TRBV27; J: TRBJ2-5; DNA: TGTGCCAGCAGTTTTTATGGGACAGGGGCCGGAGAGACCCAGTACTTC; CDR3: CASSFYGTGAGETQYF
size: .; length: 14; D: .; V: TRBV7-6; J: TRBJ2-3; DNA: TGTGCCAGCAGCTTAGCGCCCACCTCAGATACGCAGTATTTT; CDR3: CASSLAPTSDTQYF
size: .; length: 13; D: .; V: TRBV28; J: TRBJ1-2; DNA: TGTGCCAGCAGTTTACTGGGGGGCTATGGCTACACCTTC; CDR3: CASSLLGGYGYTF
size: .; length: 14; D: .; V: TRBV5-1; J: TRBJ1-6; DNA: TGCGCCAGCAGCTTGGACAGGGCAAATTCACCCCTCCACTTT; CDR3: CASSLDRANSPLHF
size: .; length: 13; D: .; V: TRBV18; J: TRBJ2-5; DNA: TGTGCCAGCTCACCACTCAGGGTGGAGACCCAGTACTTC; CDR3: CASSPLRVETQYF
size: .; length: 17; D: .; V: TRBV12-5; J: TRBJ2-4; DNA: TGTGCTAGTGGTTTGGAGTATAGGGGATACCCTAAAAACATTCAGTACTTC; CDR3: CASGLEYRGYPKNIQYF
size: .; length: 14; D: .; V: TRBV9; J: TRBJ2-7; DNA: TGTGCCAGCAGCGTAGATTTGGTGAACTACGAGCAGTACTTC; CDR3: CASSVDLVNYEQYF
size: .; length: 12; D: .; V: TRBV5-6; J: TRBJ1-1; DNA: TGTGCCAGCAGCCGACGGGACGGGAAAGCTTTCTTT; CDR3: CASSRRDGKAFF
size: .; length: 15; D: .; V: TRBV7-6; J: TRBJ2-7; DNA: TGTGCCAGCAGCTTGGGACCGGGAGATAGCGACGAGCAGTACTTC; CDR3: CASSLGPGDSDEQYF
size: .; length: 12; D: .; V: TRBV10-1; J: TRBJ2-7; DNA: TGCGCCAGCAGTGACTTCGGGGTCGAGCAGTACTTC; CDR3: CASSDFGVEQYF
size: .; length: 18; D: TRBD1; V: TRBV19; J: TRBJ2-5; DNA: TGTGCCAGTAGTACCGGGGACAGGGGGCAGTTCATCCAAGAGACCCAGTACTTC; CDR3: CASSTGDRGQFIQETQYF
size: once; length: 14; D: TRBD1; V: TRBV10-2; J: TRBJ2-7; DNA: TGCGCCAGCAGAAAGGGACAGGCCTCCTACGAGCAGTACTTC; CDR3: CASRKGQASYEQYF
size: .; length: 14; D: .; V: TRBV18; J: TRBJ2-5; DNA: TGTGCCAGCTCACAGGCGACAGGGAGGGAGACCCAGTACTTC; CDR3: CASSQATGRETQYF
size: .; length: 15; D: TRBD1; V: TRBV6-6; J: TRBJ1-2; DNA: TGTGCCACCCAGGGGGACAGCCAAGGGTACTATGGCTACACCTTC; CDR3: CATQGDSQGYYGYTF
size: .; length: 17; D: TRBD2; V: TRBV5-4; J: TRBJ2-7; DNA: TGTGCCAGCAGCGCCAACCCCACTGGCGGGAGGCCCTACGAGCAGTACTTC; CDR3: CASSANPTGGRPYEQYF
size: .; length: 14; D: .; V: TRBV6-5; J: TRBJ1-1; DNA: TGTGCCAGCAGTTACTCGTCCCGGGGTACTGAAGCTTTCTTT; CDR3: CASSYSSRGTEAFF
size: .; length: 13; D: .; V: TRBV11-3; J: TRBJ2-1; DNA: TGTGCCAGCAGCTTATATCCGGAGAGTGAGCAGTTCTTC; CDR3: CASSLYPESEQFF
size: .; length: 16; D: .; V: TRBV5-8; J: TRBJ2-5; DNA: TGTGCCAGCAGCTTAAAGGACAGGAGGGTCAAAGAGACCCAGTACTTC; CDR3: CASSLKDRRVKETQYF
size: .; length: 13; D: .; V: TRBV5-4; J: TRBJ1-2; DNA: TGTGCCAGCAGCATGGGGGGAAGCCATGGCTACACCTTC; CDR3: CASSMGGSHGYTF
size: .; length: 13; D: .; V: TRBV5-6; J: TRBJ1-2; DNA: TGTGCCAGCAGCCTGAAGGGGGACTATGGCTACACCTTC; CDR3: CASSLKGDYGYTF
size: .; length: 13; D: .; V: TRBV27; J: TRBJ2-1; DNA: TGTGCCAGCAGTTTCTCATCGACCGATGAGCAGTTCTTC; CDR3: CASSFSSTDEQFF
size: .; length: 15; D: .; V: TRBV6-5; J: TRBJ2-5; DNA: TGTGCCAGCAGTTACTCCCCGTCGGGAACGGGGACCCAGTACTTC; CDR3: CASSYSPSGTGTQYF
size: .; length: 11; D: .; V: TRBV19; J: TRBJ2-5; DNA: TGTGCCAGTAGTAAGCAAGAGACCCAGTACTTC; CDR3: CASSKQETQYF